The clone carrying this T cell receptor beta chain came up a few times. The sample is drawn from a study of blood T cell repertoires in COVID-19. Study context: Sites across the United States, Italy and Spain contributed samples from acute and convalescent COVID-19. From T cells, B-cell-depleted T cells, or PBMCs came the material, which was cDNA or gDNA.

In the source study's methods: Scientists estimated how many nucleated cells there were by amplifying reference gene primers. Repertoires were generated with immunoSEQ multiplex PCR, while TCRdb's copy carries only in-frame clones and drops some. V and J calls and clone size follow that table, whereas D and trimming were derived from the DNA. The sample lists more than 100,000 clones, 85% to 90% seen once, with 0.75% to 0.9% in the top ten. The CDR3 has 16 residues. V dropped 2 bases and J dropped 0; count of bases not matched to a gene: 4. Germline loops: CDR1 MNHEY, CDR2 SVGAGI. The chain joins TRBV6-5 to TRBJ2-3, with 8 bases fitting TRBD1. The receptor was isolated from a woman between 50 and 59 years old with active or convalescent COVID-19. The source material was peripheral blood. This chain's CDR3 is CASSYGPGGSTDTQYF. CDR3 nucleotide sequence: TGTGCCAGCAGTTACGGGCCAGGGGGCAGCACAGATACGCAGTATTTT.